Listed below are T cell receptor beta chains from one sample, sequenced in a study of shared clonotypes between healthy human individuals. Assay used: immunoSEQ multiplex PCR; TCRdb lists only in-frame clones, some missing. The sample records some 2,400,000 clones, approximately 94% being singletons. Sample: naive CD4+ T cells sorted from blood. The source is a man younger than 35 in good health. Each CDR3 is given with its conserved first and last residue. A D gene is named only where the DNA matches it firmly. Clone sizes are given selectively: once, few, many, or a class where the clone is expanded.

>TRBJ1-3|TRBV4-1|NA|NA
TGCGCCAGCAGCCAAGGACAGGCTAGCTCTGGAAACACCATATATTTT
CASSQGQASSGNTIYF
>TRBJ1-1|TRBV19|TRBD1|NA
TGTGCCAGTAGTGAGGGGGCGTCGACTGAAGCTTTCTTT
CASSEGASTEAFF
>TRBJ1-2|TRBV9|NA|NA
TGTGCCAGCAGCGTAGCGGGCGCTAACTATGGCTACACCTTC
CASSVAGANYGYTF
>TRBJ1-5|TRBV12-5|NA|NA
TGTGCTAGTGGTTCTCAAGGGAGGGATAGCAATCAGCCCCAGCATTTT
CASGSQGRDSNQPQHF
>TRBJ1-5|TRBV5-1|NA|NA
TGCGCCAGCAGCCCTAGCAATCAGCCCCAGCATTTT
CASSPSNQPQHF
>TRBJ2-3|TRBV29-1|TRBD1|NA
TGCAGCGCCCCACGGGACAGCACTAGCACAGATACGCAGTATTTT
CSAPRDSTSTDTQYF
>TRBJ1-2|TRBV27|NA|NA
TGTGCCAGCAGTTTAGTTGGGTTAGGTGGCTACACCTTC
CASSLVGLGGYTF
>TRBJ2-1|TRBV6-4|NA|NA
TGTGCCAGCAGTCCTACCGGGGCTGAAGTTTACAATGAGCAGTTCTTC
CASSPTGAEVYNEQFF
>TRBJ1-3|TRBV9|NA|NA
TGTGCCAGCAGCGTAGGTGGGGAAAACACCATATATTTT
CASSVGGENTIYF
>TRBJ1-1|TRBV5-1|TRBD1|NA
TGCGCCAGCAGCATCGGACAGGTATACGCGAACACTGAAGCTTTCTTT
CASSIGQVYANTEAFF
>TRBJ2-1|TRBV7-2|TRBD2|NA
TGTGCCAGCAGCGCGAGCGGGAGGTTAGATGAGCAGTTCTTC
CASSASGRLDEQFF
>TRBJ1-3|TRBV5-4|NA|NA
TGTGCCAGCAGCTTGGATGGAAACACCATATATTTT
CASSLDGNTIYF
>TRBJ1-1|TRBV29-1|NA|NA
TGCAGCGTTGAGAGGGGGGGGAACACTGAAGCTTTCTTT
CSVERGGNTEAFF
>TRBJ2-7|TRBV5-1|TRBD1|NA
TGCGCCAGCAGCTCCGGACAGGGCCACGAGCAGTACTTC
CASSSGQGHEQYF
>TRBJ1-2|TRBV28|TRBD1|NA
TGTGCCAGCAGTGGACAGGGGGCTGGTTCGAACTATGGCTACACCTTC
CASSGQGAGSNYGYTF
>TRBJ1-5|TRBV30|NA|NA
TGTGCCTGGAGTGCGGGATATAGTGCCTTTAGCAATCAGCCCCAGCATTTT
CAWSAGYSAFSNQPQHF
>TRBJ1-5|TRBV10-2|NA|NA
TGCGCCAGCCTCGGCAGGGTGGGAGATAGCAATCAGCCCCAGCATTTT
CASLGRVGDSNQPQHF
>TRBJ2-5|TRBV19|TRBD2|NA
TGTGCCAGTAGTATTGGCCTAGCGGGAGAGATAGAGACCCAGTACTTC
CASSIGLAGEIETQYF
>TRBJ2-5|TRBV30|NA|NA
TGTGCCTGGAGTGGCGGAAAAGAGACCCAGTACTTC
CAWSGGKETQYF
>TRBJ2-7|TRBV19|TRBD1|NA
TGTGCCAGTAGAGGGACAGGGTCCTACGAGCAGTACTTC
CASRGTGSYEQYF
>TRBJ2-7|TRBV18|NA|NA
TGTGCCAGCTACTCGGACGGTAACTCCTACGAGCAGTACTTC
CASYSDGNSYEQYF
>TRBJ1-6|TRBV19|TRBD1|once
TGTGCCAGTAGTTCGCGACAGGGTTATTCACCCCTCCACTTT
CASSSRQGYSPLHF
>TRBJ2-3|TRBV6-5|NA|NA
TGTGCCAGCAGTACTCAGTGGATAACGCAGTATTTT
CASSTQWITQYF
>TRBJ2-2|TRBV30|TRBD2|NA
TGTGCCTGGAGTAATCCGAGACTAGCGTACGAACACCGGGGAGCTGTTTTT
CAWSNPRLAYEHRGAVF
>TRBJ1-2|TRBV19|NA|NA
TGTGCCAGTAGTATAATTCTTAGGGCGCTGAACTATGGCTACACCTTC
CASSIILRALNYGYTF
>TRBJ2-7|TRBV6-5|NA|NA
TGTGCCAGCAGTTACCTCTTCGGACAGACCTACGAGCAGTACTTC
CASSYLFGQTYEQYF
>TRBJ2-3|TRBV6-4|TRBD1|NA
TGTGCCAGCAGCCGGGACAGGGCCACAGATACGCAGTATTTT
CASSRDRATDTQYF
>TRBJ2-7|TRBV11-2|TRBD2|NA
TGTGCCAGCAGCTTAGGCCTAGCGGGAGGCGAGCAGTACTTC
CASSLGLAGGEQYF
>TRBJ2-7|TRBV10-3|NA|NA
TGTGCCATCAGTACAGACCCTCTCTACGAGCAGTACTTC
CAISTDPLYEQYF
>TRBJ1-2|TRBV6-6|NA|NA
TGTGCAGCCGGACCTGGGTCGGGATGGACTATGAATGGCTACACCTTC
CAAGPGSGWTMNGYTF
>TRBJ2-2|TRBV6-1|NA|NA
TGTGCCAGCAGACAGGGCCCTTCGAACACCGGGGAGCTGTTTTTT
CASRQGPSNTGELFF
>TRBJ1-1|TRBV6-5|NA|NA
TGTGCCAGCACCCGCGGCTCGCGCAACACTGAAGCTTTCTTT
CASTRGSRNTEAFF
>TRBJ2-1|TRBV4-1|TRBD2|NA
TGCGCCAGCAGCCGCGGGGGACTAGCGGGAGTTTACAATGAGCAGTTCTTC
CASSRGGLAGVYNEQFF
>TRBJ2-1|TRBV2|TRBD2|NA
TGTGCCAGCAGAGAAAGCGGGGGGACCTACAATGAGCAGTTCTTC
CASRESGGTYNEQFF
>TRBJ1-1|TRBV30|TRBD1|NA
TGTGCCTGGAGGCGGACAGGGAGTCCTGAAGCTTTCTTT
CAWRRTGSPEAFF
>TRBJ2-7|TRBV5-1|TRBD1|NA
TGCGCCAGCAGCTTGCTAAATCGGCAGGGGGCCGGGGAGCAGTACTTC
CASSLLNRQGAGEQYF
>TRBJ1-1|TRBV7-9|NA|NA
TGTGCCAGCAGCTTAGCGAAGGGTCCCAGCACTGAAGCTTTCTTT
CASSLAKGPSTEAFF
>TRBJ2-7|TRBV19|NA|NA
TGTGCCAGTAGTCCCCAGGGGAGCTACGAGCAGTACTTC
CASSPQGSYEQYF
>TRBJ1-1|TRBV5-4|NA|once
TGTGCCAGCAGCCAGGTATGGGAGACTGAAGCTTTCTTT
CASSQVWETEAFF
>TRBJ2-2|TRBV11-2|TRBD2|NA
TGTGCCAGCAGCTTATCGCCGGCGGGGGACACCGGGGAGCTGTTTTTT
CASSLSPAGDTGELFF
>TRBJ2-7|TRBV6-5|NA|NA
TGTGCCAGCAGTTACGAGGGGGGCTCCTACGAGCAGTACTTC
CASSYEGGSYEQYF
>TRBJ2-5|TRBV5-1|NA|NA
TGCGCCAGCAGCTTGATCCCAGCTCAAGAGACCCAGTACTTC
CASSLIPAQETQYF
>TRBJ2-7|TRBV16|TRBD1|NA
TGTGCCAGCAGCTTCCGGGGACAGGGGACCTACGAGCAGTACTTC
CASSFRGQGTYEQYF
>TRBJ2-1|TRBV19|TRBD2|NA
TGTGCCAGTAGTATTTTGACTAGCGTCTACAATGAGCAGTTCTTC
CASSILTSVYNEQFF
>TRBJ1-4|TRBV25-1|NA|NA
TGTGCCAGCAGTGAGGGGGCGCGGGAAAAACTGTTTTTT
CASSEGAREKLFF
>TRBJ2-5|TRBV12-5|TRBD1|once
TGTGCTAGTGGTTTGGTACTGGGACAGGGGACCCAAGAGACCCAGTACTTC
CASGLVLGQGTQETQYF
>TRBJ1-5|TRBV6-5|TRBD1|NA
TGTGCCAGCAGTTCGACAGGGGTGCAGCCCCAGCATTTT
CASSSTGVQPQHF
>TRBJ1-2|TRBV5-6|TRBD1|NA
TGTGCCAGCAGCTTCGCTGACAGGGAGGGCGGCTACACCTTC
CASSFADREGGYTF
>TRBJ1-5|TRBV6-1|NA|NA
TGTGCCAGCAGCGGACAGATCACCAATCAGCCCCAGCATTTT
CASSGQITNQPQHF
>TRBJ2-6|TRBV19|NA|once
TGTGCCAGTAGTATAAGGACTCCTAGCGAAGCCAACGTCCTGACTTTC
CASSIRTPSEANVLTF
>TRBJ2-7|TRBV4-2|TRBD2|NA
TGTGCCAGCAGCCAAGTCGTAGCGGGGGTCTCCTACGAGCAGTACTTC
CASSQVVAGVSYEQYF
>TRBJ1-5|TRBV5-4|NA|NA
TGTGCCAGCAGCCGCGACAGCAATCAGCCCCAGCATTTT
CASSRDSNQPQHF
>TRBJ2-1|TRBV10-3|NA|once
TGTGCCATCAGCGGCGGCCCCAGGGCTGATGAGCAGTTCTTC
CAISGGPRADEQFF
>TRBJ2-5|TRBV5-1|NA|NA
TGCGCCAGCAGCCTCAGGAAAGAGACCCAGTACTTC
CASSLRKETQYF